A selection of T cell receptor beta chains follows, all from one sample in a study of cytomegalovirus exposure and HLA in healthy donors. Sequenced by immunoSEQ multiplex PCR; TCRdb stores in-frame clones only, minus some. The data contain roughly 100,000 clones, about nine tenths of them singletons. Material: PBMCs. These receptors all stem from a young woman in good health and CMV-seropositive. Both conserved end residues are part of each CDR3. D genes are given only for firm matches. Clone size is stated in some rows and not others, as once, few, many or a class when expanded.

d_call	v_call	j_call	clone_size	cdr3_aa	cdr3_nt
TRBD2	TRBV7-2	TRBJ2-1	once	CASSRTGGDNEQFF	TGTGCCAGCAGCCGGACGGGAGGGGACAATGAGCAGTTCTTC
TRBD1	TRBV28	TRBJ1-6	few	CASSPWTGRAPLHF	TGTGCCAGCAGTCCCTGGACAGGGAGGGCACCCCTCCACTTT
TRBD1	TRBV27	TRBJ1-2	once	CASSSPGQGSKGYTF	TGTGCCAGCAGCAGCCCGGGACAGGGAAGTAAGGGCTACACCTTC
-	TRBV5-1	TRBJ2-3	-	CASSPQPSDTQYF	TGCGCCAGCAGCCCACAACCGTCGGATACGCAGTATTTT
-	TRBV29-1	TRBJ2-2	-	CSVEGDLANTGELFF	TGCAGCGTTGAGGGTGACTTAGCGAACACCGGGGAGCTGTTTTTT
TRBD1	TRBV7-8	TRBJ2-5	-	CASRPTGGAETQYF	TGTGCCAGCAGACCGACAGGGGGCGCGGAGACCCAGTACTTC
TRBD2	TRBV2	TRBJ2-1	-	CASSARTSGDNEQFF	TGTGCCAGCAGTGCCAGGACTAGCGGGGACAATGAGCAGTTCTTC
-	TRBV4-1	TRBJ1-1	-	CASSQDLANTEAFF	TGCGCCAGCAGCCAAGATCTGGCGAACACTGAAGCTTTCTTT
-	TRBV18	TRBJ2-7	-	CASSPFSSYEQYF	TGTGCCAGCTCACCCTTCTCCTCCTACGAGCAGTACTTC
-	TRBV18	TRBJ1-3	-	CASSPPSLSGNTIYF	TGTGCCAGCTCACCACCGAGCCTCTCTGGAAACACCATATATTTT
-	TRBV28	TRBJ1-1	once	CASSLRQRGTEAFF	TGTGCCAGCAGTTTGAGACAGCGAGGCACTGAAGCTTTCTTT
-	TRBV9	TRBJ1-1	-	CASSVTGTKNTEAFF	TGTGCCAGCAGCGTGACCGGGACAAAGAACACTGAAGCTTTCTTT
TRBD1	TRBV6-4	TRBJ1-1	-	CASSDSAGGNTEAFF	TGTGCCAGCAGTGACTCGGCAGGGGGAAACACTGAAGCTTTCTTT
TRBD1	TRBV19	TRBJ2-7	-	CASSMTGVEQYF	TGTGCCAGTAGTATGACAGGGGTCGAGCAGTACTTC
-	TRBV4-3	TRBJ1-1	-	CASSQDLAGLNTEAFF	TGCGCCAGCAGCCAAGATCTGGCAGGGCTGAACACTGAAGCTTTCTTT
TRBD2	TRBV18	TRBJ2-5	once	CASSPLLAGAKETQYF	TGTGCCAGCTCACCCCTGCTAGCGGGGGCTAAAGAGACCCAGTACTTC
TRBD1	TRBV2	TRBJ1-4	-	CASGLRGQGEKLFF	TGTGCCAGCGGACTCAGGGGGCAGGGTGAAAAACTGTTTTTT
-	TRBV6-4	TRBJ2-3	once	CASSVSGVIGTDTQYF	TGTGCCAGCAGCGTCTCGGGGGTAATTGGCACAGATACGCAGTATTTT
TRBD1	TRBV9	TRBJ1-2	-	CASSRDREGGYTF	TGTGCCAGCAGCCGGGACAGGGAGGGTGGCTACACCTTC
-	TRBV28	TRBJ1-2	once	CASSPTATGFVGYGYTF	TGTGCCAGCAGTCCCACGGCGACAGGTTTCGTAGGGTATGGCTACACCTTC
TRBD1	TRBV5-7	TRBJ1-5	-	CASRPRPRGDQPQHF	TGTGCCAGCAGGCCCCGACCCAGGGGGGATCAGCCCCAGCATTTT
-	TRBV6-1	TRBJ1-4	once	CASSGQSNEKLFF	TGTGCCAGCTCCGGACAGTCTAATGAAAAACTGTTTTTT
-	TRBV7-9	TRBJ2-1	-	CASSRESRSHEQFF	TGTGCCAGCAGCCGAGAATCCCGTTCTCATGAGCAGTTCTTC
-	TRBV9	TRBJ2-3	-	CASSVLASVTDTQYF	TGTGCCAGCAGCGTATTGGCTAGCGTCACAGATACGCAGTATTTT
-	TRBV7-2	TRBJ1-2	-	CASSLEGAGFGYTF	TGTGCCAGCAGCTTAGAAGGGGCGGGATTTGGCTACACCTTC
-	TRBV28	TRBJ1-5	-	CASRPRQVNQPQHF	TGTGCCAGCAGACCACGACAGGTCAATCAGCCCCAGCATTTT
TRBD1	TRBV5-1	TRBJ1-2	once	CASSSQGGGDGYTF	TGCGCCAGCAGCTCTCAGGGGGGTGGGGATGGCTACACCTTC
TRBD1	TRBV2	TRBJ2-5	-	CASLSADRGIEETQYF	TGTGCCAGCTTATCAGCGGACAGGGGGATAGAAGAGACCCAGTACTTC
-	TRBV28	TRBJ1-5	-	CASSPDSFNQPQHF	TGTGCCAGCAGTCCCGACAGCTTCAATCAGCCCCAGCATTTT
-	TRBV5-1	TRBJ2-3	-	CASSAPGGGFTDTQYF	TGCGCCAGCAGCGCCCCCGGAGGAGGTTTCACAGATACGCAGTATTTT
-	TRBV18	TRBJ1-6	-	CASSPSMGSSYNSPLHF	TGTGCCAGCTCACCATCAATGGGGAGCTCCTATAATTCACCCCTCCACTTT
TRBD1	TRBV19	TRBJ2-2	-	CASTPGTVNTGELFF	TGTGCCAGTACTCCCGGGACAGTAAACACCGGGGAGCTGTTTTTT
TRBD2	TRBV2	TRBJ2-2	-	CASSSGLAGGELFF	TGTGCCAGCAGCTCGGGACTAGCGGGGGGGGAGCTGTTTTTT
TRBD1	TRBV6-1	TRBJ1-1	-	CASSVRGQGIGRGTEAFF	TGTGCCAGCAGTGTTCGAGGACAGGGGATTGGAAGAGGCACTGAAGCTTTCTTT
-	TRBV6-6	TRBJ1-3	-	CASSINLGGGNTIYF	TGTGCCAGCAGCATCAATCTAGGAGGTGGAAACACCATATATTTT
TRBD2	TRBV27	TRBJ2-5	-	CASSLGGGSAQYF	TGTGCCAGCAGTTTGGGGGGGGGTTCAGCCCAGTACTTC
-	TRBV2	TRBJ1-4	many	CASSDLGEKLFF	TGTGCCAGCAGCGACCTAGGCGAAAAACTGTTTTTT
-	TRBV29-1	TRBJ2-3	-	CSVDTGYTDTQYF	TGCAGCGTTGATACGGGGTACACAGATACGCAGTATTTT
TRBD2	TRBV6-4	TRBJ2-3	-	CASSPGTSHTDTQYF	TGTGCCAGCAGCCCCGGGACTAGTCACACAGATACGCAGTATTTT
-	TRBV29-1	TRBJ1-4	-	CSVSGLTNEKLFF	TGCAGCGTATCAGGGTTAACTAATGAAAAACTGTTTTTT
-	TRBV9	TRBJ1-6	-	CASSVGGEDSPLHF	TGTGCCAGCAGCGTAGGAGGGGAGGATTCACCCCTCCACTTT
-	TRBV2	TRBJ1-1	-	CASRGLMNTEAFF	TGTGCCAGCAGGGGACTGATGAACACTGAAGCTTTCTTT
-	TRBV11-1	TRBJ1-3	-	CASSRGSSGNTIYF	TGTGCCAGCAGCCGCGGTAGTTCTGGAAACACCATATATTTT
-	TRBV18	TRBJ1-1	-	CASSPRFGTGVNTEAFF	TGTGCCAGCTCACCTCGGTTCGGAACGGGAGTTAACACTGAAGCTTTCTTT
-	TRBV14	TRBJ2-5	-	CASSRVRDQETQYF	TGTGCCAGCAGCCGTGTGCGGGACCAAGAGACCCAGTACTTC
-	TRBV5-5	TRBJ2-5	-	CASSLATGITETQYF	TGTGCCAGCAGCTTGGCCACAGGGATAACTGAGACCCAGTACTTC
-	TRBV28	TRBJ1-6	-	CASSFITGKSPLHF	TGTGCCAGCAGTTTCATAACAGGGAAATCACCCCTCCACTTT
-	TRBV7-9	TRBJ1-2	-	CASSRQDNYGYTF	TGTGCCAGCAGCCGACAGGATAACTATGGCTACACCTTC
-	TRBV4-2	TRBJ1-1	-	CASRGVNTEAFF	TGTGCCAGCAGGGGAGTGAACACTGAAGCTTTCTTT
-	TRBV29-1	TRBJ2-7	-	CSVFSRTRPYEQYF	TGCAGCGTTTTTTCCCGGACTCGTCCCTACGAGCAGTACTTC